Below, 8 T cell receptor beta chains from the same sample are listed, as sequenced in a study of shared clonotypes between healthy human individuals. Sequencing used immunoSEQ multiplex PCR; TCRdb keeps in-frame clones, though not all of them. This repertoire shows about 1 million clones, around 76% found once; its top ten account for 1.4%. Sequenced input: memory CD4+ T cells sorted from blood. The subset: CD45RA-negative fraction. The receptors here all came from a young man in good health.

The chain couples TRBV2 to TRBJ2-2, with 9 bases identical to TRBD1. CDR3 length: 13 residues. CDR1 and CDR2 (germline): SNHLY, FYNNEI. The ends lost 11 bases at V and 6 bases at J; junction bases unmatched: 7. The CDR3 DNA reads TGTGCCGTCTCGGGACAGGGCGCCGGGGAGCTGTTTTTT. Protein: CAVSGQGAGELFF.

There are a few counts of this clone. This rearrangement joins TRBV19 to TRBJ2-1, with a weak D call TRBD1 (5 bases). The CDR3 contains 13 residues. CDR1 and CDR2 from the germline V gene are LNHDA and SQIVND (reference sequence). Trimming stripped 1 base from V and 7 bases from J, with 8 bases between. The DNA of the CDR3 is TGTGCCAGTAGTATAGTAAGGGGAAATGAGCAGTTCTTC. It translates to CASSIVRGNEQFF.

This clone showed up just once. This chain links TRBV6-5 with TRBJ2-7, with 7 bases lining up with TRBD2. The J segment lost 4 bases and the V segment lost 8 bases, leaving 8 bases of the junction unmatched. From germline, CDR1 is MNHEY and CDR2 SVGAGI. The CDR3 runs to 13 residues. CDR3 bases: TGTGCCAGCGGAAGAGGGAGGGAGTACGAGCAGTACTTC. Its translation: CASGRGREYEQYF.

V and J are TRBV7-8 and TRBJ1-6; 7 bases agree with TRBD1. Germline V CDR1 and CDR2: SGHVS, FQNEAQ. The CDR3 is made up of 13 amino acids. V lost 8 bases to trimming and J lost 10 bases; unmatched junction nucleotides: 8. The CDR3 DNA follows: TGTGCCAGCTCTGACAGGGTTGAATCACCCCTCCACTTT. It codes for CASSDRVESPLHF. The whole variable domain, remainder taken from reference TRBV7-8 and TRBJ1-6, is GAGVSQSPRYKVAKRGQDVALRCDPISGHVSLFWYQQALGQGPEFLTYFQNEAQLDKSGLPSDRFFAERPEGSVSTLKIQRTQQEDSAVYLCASSDRVESPLHFGNGTRLTVT.

The chain employs TRBV7-2 and TRBJ2-1; TRBD2 might be the D (6 bases). The CDR3 sequence is 13 residues long. CDR1 is SGHTA and CDR2 is FQGNSA in the germline V gene. V lost 4 bases, J lost 4 bases, and 8 bases lay in between. CDR3 amino acids: CASSYGTYNEQFF. In DNA form, the CDR3 reads TGTGCCAGCAGCTATGGGACTTACAATGAGCAGTTCTTC.

Details on this clone: Within the sample, other DNA sequences also encode this same CDR3. The CDR3 DNA sequence: TGTGCCAGCAGCCTAAGCAGTTCCTACGAGCAGTACTTC. This codes for CASSLSSSYEQYF. This chain links TRBV28 with TRBJ2-5; D is undetermined. Matching the DNA end better, TRBJ2-7 makes the J call doubtful. The length of the CDR3 is 13 residues. Germline CDR1 is MDHEN and CDR2 is SYDVKM.

This clone was seen only once. J is TRBJ1-1 and V is TRBV5-1; 9 bases are a match to TRBD1. In germline, CDR1 is SGHRS, CDR2 YFSETQ. The J segment lost 2 bases and the V segment lost 4 bases, leaving 15 bases of the junction unmatched. This CDR3 is built from 18 residues. CDR3 nucleotide sequence: TGCGCCAGCAGCCCCCGGGGACAGGGTGTAGGGTATAACACTGAAGCTTTCTTT. Amino acid sequence: CASSPRGQGVGYNTEAFF. Combining the CDR3 with reference TRBV5-1 and TRBJ1-1 gives the whole variable domain KAGVTQTPRYLIKTRGQQVTLSCSPISGHRSVSWYQQTPGQGLQFLFEYFSETQRNKGNFPGRFSGRQFSNSRSEMNVSTLELGDSALYLCASSPRGQGVGYNTEAFFGQGTRLTVV.

The sample holds one count of this clone. The chain joins TRBV6-5 to TRBJ2-5; D is possibly TRBD1 (5 bases). The germline V gene encodes CDR1 MNHEY and CDR2 SVGAGI. The CDR3 contains 14 residues. V gave up 1 base and J gave up 5 bases, with 11 bases separating them. The CDR3 DNA reads as TGTGCCAGCAGTTACTTGCAGGGATGGGAGACCCAGTACTTC. It yields the protein CASSYLQGWETQYF.